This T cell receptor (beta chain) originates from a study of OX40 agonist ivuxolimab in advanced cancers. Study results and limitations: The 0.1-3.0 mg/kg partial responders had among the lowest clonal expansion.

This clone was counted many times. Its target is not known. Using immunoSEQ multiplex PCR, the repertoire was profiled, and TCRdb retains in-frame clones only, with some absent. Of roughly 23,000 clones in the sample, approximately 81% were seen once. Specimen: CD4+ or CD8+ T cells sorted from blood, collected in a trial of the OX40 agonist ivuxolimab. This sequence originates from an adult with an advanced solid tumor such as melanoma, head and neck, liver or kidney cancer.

The CDR3 DNA is TGTGCCAGCAGCGTAGTGGATACTTACACAGATACGCAGTATTTT. It yields the protein CASSVVDTYTDTQYF. The genes are TRBV9 and TRBJ2-3; D is unclear. The CDR3 has 15 residues. The V and J ends lost 0 bases and 2 bases respectively, with 10 bases between them. Germline V gives CDR1 SGDLS, CDR2 YYNGEE.